The next 3 T cell receptor beta chains were all read from a single sample in a study of T cells in Graves' hyperthyroidism and ophthalmopathy. The investigators amplified TCR beta CDR3 regions from RNA transcripts. The HTBI primer set served for first-round RT-PCR of the TCR CDR3. TCRdb reprocessed the multiplex PCR reads with MiXCR, giving one entry per CDR3 protein. This table holds under 400,000 distinct CDR3 sequences, about 20% found once. Sequenced input: blood. Source of these receptors: a woman in her forties or fifties with Graves' hyperthyroidism.

CDR3 loop: CASSVSQGKETQYF. In DNA, the CDR3 is TGTGCCAGCAGTGTATCCCAGGGCAAGGAGACCCAGTACTTC. This sequence joins TRBV6-1 and TRBJ2-5, with a weak D call TRBD1 (5 bases). CDR3 length: 14 residues. Germline V gives CDR1 MNHNS, CDR2 SASEGT. Trimming left V 4 bases short and J 5 bases short, with 14 bases between.

This chain joins TRBV28 and TRBJ1-2; D ambiguous. The germline gives CDR1 MDHEN, CDR2 SYDVKM. This CDR3 comprises 12 residues. V was trimmed by 9 bases and J by 4 bases, leaving 12 bases between them. For the CDR3, the DNA is TGTGCCAGTTCCCCGGCTAGCTATGGCTACACCTTC. Protein product: CASSPASYGYTF.

The V and J genes are TRBV20-1 and TRBJ1-2, with unresolved D. Germline-derived CDR1 and CDR2 are DFQATT and SNEGSKA (reference sequence). With 6 bases removed from V and 0 bases from J, the gap between germline ends came to 8 bases. The CDR3 is made up of 12 amino acids. The CDR3, as DNA: TGCAGTGCCGACGATCCTAACTATGGCTACACCTTC. It specifies CSADDPNYGYTF.